The 7 T cell receptor beta chains listed next were all sequenced from one sample in a study of PD-1 blockade in classical Hodgkin lymphoma. Relapse was seen in all patients after autologous stem cell transplantation, and brentuximab vedotin exposure was variable. The protocol was immunoSEQ multiplex PCR, while the TCRdb copy is restricted to in-frame clones and leaves out a portion. The data show 6,000 to 9,500 clones, with around 80% seen just once and around 15% held by the top ten. The sample here was peripheral blood mononuclear cells (PBMCs), taken at baseline. The receptors shown here come from a human donor with classical Hodgkin lymphoma.

This clone has only a few counts. J is TRBJ1-5 and V is TRBV7-2; possible D gene TRBD1, 5 bases. Trimming stripped 3 bases from V and 1 base from J, with 10 bases between. CDR1 and CDR2 (germline): SGHTA, FQGNSA. The length of the CDR3 is 15 residues. CDR3 region: CASSLGGESNQPQHF. For the CDR3, the DNA is TGTGCCAGCAGCTTGGGGGGAGAGAGCAATCAGCCCCAGCATTTT.

This chain uses TRBV9 with TRBJ2-5; 9 positions match TRBD2. The CDR3 contains 16 residues. V was pared by 0 bases and J by 3 bases, with 6 bases of the junction left unmatched. Germline CDR1 reads SGDLS; CDR2 reads YYNGEE. The CDR3 nucleotides read TGTGCCAGCAGCGTAGGGGCTAGCGGGACCGAAGAGACCCAGTACTTC. This sequence encodes CASSVGASGTEETQYF.

This clone occurred a few times. This chain uses TRBV19 with TRBJ2-7; D gene ambiguous. The CDR3 sequence is 15 residues long. V was cut by 3 bases and J by 3 bases, with 15 bases left in between. The germline V gene encodes CDR1 LNHDA and CDR2 SQIVND (reference sequence). The chain's CDR3 is CASSMTAGVVYEQYF. Written as DNA, the CDR3 is TGTGCCAGTAGTATGACTGCTGGCGTGGTCTACGAGCAGTACTTC. Full variable domain (outside the CDR3, taken from reference TRBV19 and TRBJ2-7): DGGITQSPKYLFRKEGQNVTLSCEQNLNHDAMYWYRQDPGQGLRLIYYSQIVNDFQKGDIAEGYSVSREKKESFPLTVTSAQKNPTAFYLCASSMTAGVVYEQYFGPGTRLTVT.

Only one count was recorded for this clone. Here the CDR3 reads CASSYSGLAAYEQYF. The CDR3 nucleotides read TGTGCCAGCAGTTACTCTGGACTAGCGGCCTACGAGCAGTACTTC. The chain has TRBV6-5 and TRBJ2-7, with 10 bases lining up with TRBD2. In germline, CDR1 is MNHEY, CDR2 SVGAGI. The V gene end was trimmed by 0 bases and the J gene end by 2 bases; junction bases not matched to a gene: 1. The CDR3 contains 15 residues.

Turning to this clone: A junction end diverges from the germline sequence, so it may reflect a read error. The CDR3 sequence is CASSVDRFNTEAFF. In DNA form, the CDR3 reads TGTGCCAGCAGCGTGGACAGATTCAACACTGAAGCTTTCTTT. The genes are TRBV5-1 and TRBJ1-1; D is perhaps TRBD1 (6 bases). This CDR3 has 14 residues. Germline CDR1 is SGHRS and CDR2 is YFSETQ. The full variable domain, in which reference TRBV5-1 and TRBJ1-1 provide the parts outside the CDR3, is KAGVTQTPRYLIKTRGQQVTLSCSPISGHRSVSWYQQTPGQGLQFLFEYFSETQRNKGNFPGRFSGRQFSNSRSEMNVSTLELGDSALYLCASSVDRFNTEAFFGQGTRLTVV.

The chain links TRBV5-4 to TRBJ1-1, with D tentatively TRBD1 (6 bases). The CDR3 is 14 amino acids. Germline V lookup: CDR1 SGHNT, CDR2 YYREEE (reference sequence). The germline V and J ends were trimmed by 9 bases and 1 base, with 16 bases remaining between them. As DNA, the CDR3 is TGTGCCACGTCAGGGGCAGGGCCGAACACTGAAGCTTTCTTT. Residues: CATSGAGPNTEAFF.

The genes are TRBV19 and TRBJ2-4; D is unclear. CDR3 length equals 12 residues. V lost 2 bases and J 8 bases, leaving 7 bases between the germline ends. Germline V lookup: CDR1 LNHDA, CDR2 SQIVND (reference sequence). CDR3 sequence reads: CASSIYRDIQYF. The CDR3 DNA reads as TGTGCCAGTAGTATATACCGGGACATTCAGTACTTC.